This T cell receptor (beta chain) emerged from a study of blood T cells in healthy people across ages. On this clonotype: Antigen specificity is unknown.

Regarding the study as a whole: Strong correlation was found linking TCR beta diversity to naive T cell percentage. Age showed a roughly linear inverse relationship with TCR beta diversity per million T cells.

They isolated at least 6 million PBMCs from each sample. Through a sample-barcoded 5' primer and a J-beta primer mix, a second PCR was run for roughly 6 to 11 cycles. TCRdb fed the 5' RACE reads into MiXCR, producing one record per CDR3 protein. This sample carries roughly 800,000 distinct CDR3 sequences, roughly 50% of them seen once, and the ten largest clones take approximately 20%. The source is a man aged 25-40 years in good health. Sequenced material: blood.

The CDR3 DNA sequence: TGTGCCAGCAGCTTAGTATGGGGGCGCAATATAAATGGCTACACCTTC. It specifies CASSLVWGRNINGYTF. The chain combines TRBV7-2 with TRBJ1-2; D might be TRBD1 (6 bases). The CDR3 covers 16 residues. V was clipped by 1 base and J by 6 bases, with 18 bases between them. Per the germline V gene, CDR1 is SGHTA and CDR2 is FQGNSA.